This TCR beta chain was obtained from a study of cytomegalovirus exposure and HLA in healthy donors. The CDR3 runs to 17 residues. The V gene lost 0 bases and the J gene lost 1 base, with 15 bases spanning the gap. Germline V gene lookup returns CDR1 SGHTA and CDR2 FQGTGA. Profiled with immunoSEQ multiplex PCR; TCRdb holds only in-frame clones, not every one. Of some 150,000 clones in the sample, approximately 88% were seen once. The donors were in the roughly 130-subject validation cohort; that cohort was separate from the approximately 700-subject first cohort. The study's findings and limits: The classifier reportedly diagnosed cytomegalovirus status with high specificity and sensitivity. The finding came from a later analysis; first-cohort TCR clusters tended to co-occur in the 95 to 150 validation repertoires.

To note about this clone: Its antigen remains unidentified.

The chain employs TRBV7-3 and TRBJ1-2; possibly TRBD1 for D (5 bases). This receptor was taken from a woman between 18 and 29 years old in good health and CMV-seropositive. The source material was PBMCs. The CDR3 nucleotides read TGTGCCAGCAGCTTAACCCCTAGGGCAGGGCTTAACTATGGCTACACCTTC. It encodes CASSLTPRAGLNYGYTF.